This T cell receptor beta chain is from a study of patients and donors after allogeneic stem cell transplantation. This clonotype was recorded a few times. The CDR3 contains 16 residues. Germline CDR1 MNHEY, CDR2 SMNVEV (reference sequence). The J segment lost 5 bases and the V segment lost 6 bases, leaving 6 bases of the junction unmatched. TCRdb independently ran MiXCR on the RT-PCR reads; one entry per CDR3 protein. This table holds roughly 940,000 distinct CDR3 sequences, roughly 18% found once. The TCR sequence derives from a human donor who was either an allogeneic HSCT recipient or a stem cell or donor lymphocyte infusion donor (not recorded which). It is not recorded whose cells these are; they may come from a transplant donor. The source material was blood, either unsorted or a sorted T cell fraction (not recorded which). The chain joins TRBV27 to TRBJ2-2; 13 nucleotides align to TRBD2. CDR3 bases: TGTGCCAGCAGGGGACTAGCGGGAAAGGGTACCGGGGAGCTGTTTTTT. Its protein product is CASRGLAGKGTGELFF.